Below, 10 T cell receptor beta chains from the same sample are listed, as sequenced in a study of a mutant IDH1 vaccine in newly diagnosed glioma. The method was immunoSEQ multiplex PCR; TCRdb's version includes in-frame clones alone and lacks a portion of them. The sample lists over 55,000 clones; about 81% were seen once. What these receptors recognize is not known. The time point denotes: week 23, last vaccination. Each dose delivered 300 ug of mutant IDH1 20-mer peptide subcutaneously with imiquimod. The material was PBMCs, obtained from a glioma patient whose treatment included an IDH1 peptide vaccine. The receptors derive from a woman aged 40 to 50 with glioma. Some clones in this sample may be carry-over from other donors' samples.

CDR3 nucleotide sequence: TGTGCCAGCAGCCTCGGGACAGGGGTAACTTTCTTT. Its protein product is CASSLGTGVTFF. The chain recombines TRBV11-2 with TRBJ1-1, with 10 bases lining up with TRBD1. Looked up from germline, CDR1 is SGHAT and CDR2 is FQNNGV. After removal of 5 bases from V and 12 bases from J, the junction contained 6 bases not matched to a gene. The CDR3 sequence is 12 residues long. The whole variable domain, remainder taken from reference TRBV11-2 and TRBJ1-1, is EAGVAQSPRYKIIEKRQSVAFWCNPISGHATLYWYQQILGQGPKLLIQFQNNGVVDDSQLPKDRFSAERLKGVDSTLKIQPAKLEDSAVYLCASSLGTGVTFFGQGTRLTVV.

The chain is built from TRBV4-3 and TRBJ2-7; TRBD2 matches at 8 bases. With 3 bases clipped from V and 1 base from J, the junction kept 2 bases outside the gene matches. This CDR3 contains 14 residues. The germline V gene encodes CDR1 LGHNA and CDR2 YSLEER. The CDR3 DNA follows: TGCGCCAGCAGCCAGAGCGGGGGTTCCTACGAGCAGTACTTC. Protein: CASSQSGGSYEQYF.

This chain uses TRBV15 with TRBJ1-1, with a weak D call TRBD1 (6 bases). The V end was cut by 0 bases, the J end by 1 base, with 9 bases between. The CDR3 extends over 15 amino acids. Germline loops: CDR1 LNHNV, CDR2 YYDKDF (reference sequence). The CDR3 spells CATSRDRGWNTEAFF. The DNA for the CDR3 is TGTGCCACCAGCAGAGATAGGGGGTGGAACACTGAAGCTTTCTTT. Using reference TRBV15 and TRBJ1-1 for the parts outside the CDR3, the full variable domain is DAMVIQNPRYQVTQFGKPVTLSCSQTLNHNVMYWYQQKSSQAPKLLFHYYDKDFNNEADTPDNFQSRRPNTSFCFLDIRSPGLGDTAMYLCATSRDRGWNTEAFFGQGTRLTVV.

The genes are TRBV9 and TRBJ2-6; 12 bases fit TRBD1. V lost 4 bases and J lost 3; bases outside the gene matches: 8. There are 18 residues in the CDR3. Germline CDR1 reads SGDLS; CDR2 reads YYNGEE. The CDR3 protein is CASSRGQGATGGANVLTF. The CDR3 DNA sequence: TGTGCCAGCAGCAGGGGACAGGGGGCGACGGGTGGGGCCAACGTCCTGACTTTC.

The chain combines TRBV6-1 with TRBJ1-2, with a weak D call TRBD1 (6 bases). V was shortened by 2 bases and J by 0 bases, with 13 bases between the two germline ends. CDR3 size: 16 residues. Per the germline V gene, CDR1 is MNHNS and CDR2 is SASEGT. CDR3 region: CASSERQGRANYGYTF. DNA for the CDR3: TGTGCCAGCAGTGAACGCCAGGGGCGAGCTAACTATGGCTACACCTTC.

CDR3 sequence: CAWSVLDKGAFTF. The CDR3 DNA reads TGTGCCTGGAGTGTACTAGATAAGGGGGCCTTCACCTTC. This sequence joins TRBV30 and TRBJ1-2; TRBD1 matches 7 bases. V shed 0 bases and J 13 bases; nucleotides not matched to a gene: 11. Germline CDR1 reads GTSNPN; CDR2 reads SVGIG (reference sequence). The CDR3 runs 13 residues.

V gene TRBV6-1 combines with J gene TRBJ1-2; D ambiguous. Trimming pared 1 base from V and 8 bases from J, leaving 11 bases between. The CDR3 runs 13 residues. CDR1 is MNHNS, CDR2 SASEGT, per germline. The CDR3 DNA follows: TGTGCCAGCAGTGAAGGCGATACCCCGGGCTACACCTTC. It specifies CASSEGDTPGYTF.

The chain combines TRBV10-3 with TRBJ1-2; weak D call: TRBD1 (5 bases). The germline V and J ends were trimmed by 5 bases and 1 base, with 14 bases remaining between them. Per the germline V gene, CDR1 is ENHRY and CDR2 is SYGVKD. The CDR3 has 15 amino acids. This CDR3 is CAISTNRDFNYGYTF. Written as DNA, the CDR3 is TGTGCCATCAGTACCAACCGGGACTTTAACTATGGCTACACCTTC.

V is TRBV5-6 and J is TRBJ1-6; TRBD1 might be the D (6 bases). The V end was cut by 4 bases, the J end by 6 bases, with 11 bases between. The germline gives CDR1 SGHDT, CDR2 YYEEEE. CDR3 length: 14 residues. The CDR3 sequence is CASSRGLSNSPLHF. The CDR3 coding sequence is TGTGCCAGCAGCCGGGGGCTCTCTAATTCACCCCTCCACTTT.

The chain is built from TRBV13 and TRBJ2-3; 8 bases are shared with TRBD2. The germline V gene encodes CDR1 PRHDT and CDR2 FYEKMQ (reference sequence). V shed 8 bases and J 0 bases; nucleotides not matched to a gene: 4. The CDR3 consists of 14 residues. This CDR3 reads CASSLAASTDTQYF. CDR3 in DNA: TGTGCCAGCTCACTAGCGGCTAGCACAGATACGCAGTATTTT.